The present entry profiles one T cell receptor (beta chain) with its context. The sample is drawn from a study of blood T cell repertoires in COVID-19. Study summary: Donors in the United States, Italy and Spain gave samples during acute or convalescent COVID-19. PBMCs, B-cell-depleted T cells, or T cells were the source of the cDNA or gDNA that made up the material.

In the authors' workflow: Reference gene primer amplification in the assay estimated nucleated cell counts. Using immunoSEQ multiplex PCR, the repertoire was profiled, and TCRdb retains in-frame clones only, with some absent. That table supplies the V and J calls and clone size; D and trimming were determined from the DNA. Of about 39,000 clones listed, approximately 89% are singletons. The CDR3 sequence is 14 residues long. From germline, CDR1 is LGHDT and CDR2 YNNKEL (reference sequence). V lost 4 bases, J lost 6 bases, and 15 bases lay in between. Sequencing was carried out using peripheral blood. The chain carries TRBV3-1 (or the pseudogene TRBV3-2) and TRBJ1-2; unclear D gene. The origin of this receptor is a man in his fifties with active COVID-19. The CDR3, as DNA: TGTGCCAGCAGCCCATACCGGGAAGCCCATGGCTACACCTTC. Amino acids: CASSPYREAHGYTF.